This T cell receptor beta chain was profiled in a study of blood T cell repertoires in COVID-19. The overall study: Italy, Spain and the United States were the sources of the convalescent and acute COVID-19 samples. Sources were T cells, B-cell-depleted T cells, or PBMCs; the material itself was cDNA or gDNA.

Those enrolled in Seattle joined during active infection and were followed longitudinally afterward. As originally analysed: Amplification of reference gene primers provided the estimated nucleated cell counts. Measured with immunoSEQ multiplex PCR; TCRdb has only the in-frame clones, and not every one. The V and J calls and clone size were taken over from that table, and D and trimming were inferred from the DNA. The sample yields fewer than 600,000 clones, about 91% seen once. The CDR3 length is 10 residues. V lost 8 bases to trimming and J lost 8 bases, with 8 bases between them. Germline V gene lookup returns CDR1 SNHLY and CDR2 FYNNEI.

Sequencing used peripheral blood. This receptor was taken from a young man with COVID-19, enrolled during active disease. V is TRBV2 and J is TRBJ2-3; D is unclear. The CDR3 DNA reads TGTGCCAGCGCCTACCTTACGCAGTATTTT. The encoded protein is CASAYLTQYF. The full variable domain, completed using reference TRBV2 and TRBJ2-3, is EPEVTQTPSHQVTQMGQEVILRCVPISNHLYFYWYRQILGQKVEFLVSFYNNEISEKSEIFDDQFSVERPDGSNFTLKIRSTKLEDSAMYFCASAYLTQYFGPGTRLTVL.